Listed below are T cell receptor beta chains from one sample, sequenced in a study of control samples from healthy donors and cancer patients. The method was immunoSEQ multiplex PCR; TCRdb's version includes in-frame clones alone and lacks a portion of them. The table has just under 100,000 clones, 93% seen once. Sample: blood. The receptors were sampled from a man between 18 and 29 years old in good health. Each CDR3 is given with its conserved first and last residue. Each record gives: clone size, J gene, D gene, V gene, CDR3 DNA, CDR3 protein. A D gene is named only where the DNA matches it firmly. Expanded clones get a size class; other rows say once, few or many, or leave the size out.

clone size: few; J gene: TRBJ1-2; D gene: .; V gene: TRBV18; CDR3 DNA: TGTGCCAGCTCACCATCCAGGGACTATGGCTACACCTTC; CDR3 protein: CASSPSRDYGYTF
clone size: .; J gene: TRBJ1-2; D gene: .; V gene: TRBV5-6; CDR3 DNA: TGTGCCAGCAGTTATCTCCCCCAGGGGAATGGCTACACCTTC; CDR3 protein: CASSYLPQGNGYTF
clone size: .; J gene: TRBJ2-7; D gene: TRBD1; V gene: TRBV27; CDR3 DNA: TGTGCCAGCAGTTCTAGGACAGGGCGCGACGAGCAGTACTTC; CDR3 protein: CASSSRTGRDEQYF
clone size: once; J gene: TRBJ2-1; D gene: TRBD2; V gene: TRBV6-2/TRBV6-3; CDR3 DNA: TGTGCCAGCAGTAGCGGGAGCTCCTACAATGAGCAGTTCTTC; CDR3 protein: CASSSGSSYNEQFF
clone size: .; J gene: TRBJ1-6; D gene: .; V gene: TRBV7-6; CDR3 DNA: TGTGCCAGCAGCCAGGGACCAGGCTATAATTCACCCCTCCACTTT; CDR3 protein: CASSQGPGYNSPLHF
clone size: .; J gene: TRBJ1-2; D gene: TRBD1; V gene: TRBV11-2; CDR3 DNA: TGTGCCAGCAGCTTAGCAGGGGGCGCGGATGGCTACACCTTC; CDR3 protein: CASSLAGGADGYTF
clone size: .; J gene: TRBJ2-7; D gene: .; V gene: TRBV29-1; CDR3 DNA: TGCAGCGTTGCCGGCGGCTCCTACGAGCAGTACTTC; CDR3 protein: CSVAGGSYEQYF
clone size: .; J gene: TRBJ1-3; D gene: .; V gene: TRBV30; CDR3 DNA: TGTGCCTGGAGCTCCGGGACCCCGGGAAACACCATATATTTT; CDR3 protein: CAWSSGTPGNTIYF
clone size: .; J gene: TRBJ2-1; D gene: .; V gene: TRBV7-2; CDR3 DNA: TGTGCCAGCAGCTACCCGGGGGTAACTGAGCAGTTCTTC; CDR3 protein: CASSYPGVTEQFF
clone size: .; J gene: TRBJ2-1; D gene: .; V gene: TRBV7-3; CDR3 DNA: TGTGCCAGCAGCCACGACAGCGCTGAGCAGTTCTTC; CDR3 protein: CASSHDSAEQFF
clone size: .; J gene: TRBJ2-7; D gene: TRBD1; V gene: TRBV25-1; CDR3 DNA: TGTGCCAGCAGTCCCGGGACAGGACACGAGCAGTACTTC; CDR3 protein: CASSPGTGHEQYF
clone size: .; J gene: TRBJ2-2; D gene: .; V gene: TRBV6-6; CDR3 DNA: TGTGCCAGCAGCTTAGGACGGTCGAACACCGGGGAGCTGTTTTTT; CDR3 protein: CASSLGRSNTGELFF
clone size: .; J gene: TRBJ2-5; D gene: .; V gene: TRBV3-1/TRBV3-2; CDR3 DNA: TGTGCCAGCAGCCAAAAACGCGGGGCAGCCTATGAGACCCAGTACTTC; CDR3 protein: CASSQKRGAAYETQYF
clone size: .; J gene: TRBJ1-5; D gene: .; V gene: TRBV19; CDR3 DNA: TGTGCCAGTATGTTCCAGGGAGACAGGAGCCATCAGCCCCAGCATTTT; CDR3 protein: CASMFQGDRSHQPQHF
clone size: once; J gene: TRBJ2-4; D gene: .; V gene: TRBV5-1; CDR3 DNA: TGCGCCAGCAGCTTGGTATTGGCCGGGTCAAGGGACATTCAGTACTTC; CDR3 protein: CASSLVLAGSRDIQYF
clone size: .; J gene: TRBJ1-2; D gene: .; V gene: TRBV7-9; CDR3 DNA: TGTGCCAGCAGTAAGGAAGGGGTCGGCTATGGCTACACCTTC; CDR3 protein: CASSKEGVGYGYTF
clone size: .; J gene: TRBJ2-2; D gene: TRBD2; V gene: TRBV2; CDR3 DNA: TGTGCCAGCAGTTCCCGGACTAGCGGGACCGGGGAGCTGTTTTTT; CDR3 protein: CASSSRTSGTGELFF